This entry concerns a single T cell receptor (beta chain). In the study's own analysis: Estimates of nucleated cell counts were drawn from the amplification of reference gene primers. Assay: immunoSEQ multiplex PCR; the TCRdb copy retains only in-frame clones and omits some. The V and J calls and clone size were taken over from that table, and D and trimming were inferred from the DNA. The repertoire has about 280,000 clones, around 90% of them found once; the top ten carry about 2.2%. The data originate from a study of blood T cell repertoires in COVID-19. This receptor was taken from a woman in her 50s who had recovered from COVID-19. The sequencing input was peripheral blood.

The CDR3 coding sequence is TGTGCCAGCAGTTCGATCACAGGGGAATCCGTCTACGAGCAGTACTTC. It codes for CASSSITGESVYEQYF. The chain recombines TRBV28 with TRBJ2-7; 7 bases fit TRBD1. CDR3 length: 16 residues. Per the germline V gene, CDR1 is MDHEN and CDR2 is SYDVKM. With 4 bases clipped from V and 3 bases from J, the junction kept 12 bases outside the gene matches.